These 4 T cell receptor beta chains share one sample of origin, sequenced in a study of neoadjuvant nivolumab and ipilimumab in lung cancer. The data were produced by immunoSEQ multiplex PCR, yet TCRdb's version contains in-frame clones alone and is incomplete. The sample lists 30,000 or so clones, 92% occurring once. The starting material was peripheral blood, obtained after neoadjuvant nivolumab, alone or with ipilimumab, at or shortly before surgery. The receptors shown here come from an adult with non-small cell lung cancer.

This rearrangement joins TRBV7-8 to TRBJ2-2; D tentatively fits TRBD1 or TRBD2 (5 bases each). From germline, CDR1 is SGHVS and CDR2 FQNEAQ. CDR3 length equals 15 residues. V lost 3 bases and J 0 bases, leaving 8 bases between the germline ends. CDR3 sequence (DNA): TGTGCCAGCAGCTTGAGGGGCGCGAACACCGGGGAGCTGTTTTTT. This codes for CASSLRGANTGELFF.

The V gene is TRBV2, the J gene TRBJ1-5; D possibly corresponds to TRBD1 (6 bases). V dropped 6 bases and J dropped 7 bases, with 16 bases sitting between them. Germline V gives CDR1 SNHLY, CDR2 FYNNEI. The CDR3 is 14 residues long. The CDR3 spells CASSFGGPEQPQHF. The CDR3 region has the DNA TGTGCCAGCAGCTTCGGGGGGCCGGAGCAGCCCCAGCATTTT.

The J gene is TRBJ2-1, the V gene TRBV29-1; the match to TRBD2 covers 7 bases. The CDR3 loop spans 16 amino acids. Germline CDR1 and CDR2: SQVTM and ANQGSEA. Unmatched junction bases numbered 7, after V lost 2 bases and J lost 0 bases. CDR3 amino acids: CSVELSGESSYNEQFF. The CDR3 coding sequence is TGCAGCGTTGAATTAAGCGGGGAGAGCTCCTACAATGAGCAGTTCTTC.

The rearrangement uses TRBV28 and TRBJ1-2; 7 nucleotides line up with TRBD1. The CDR3 extends over 13 amino acids. Trimming cost V 4 bases and J 4 bases; bases outside gene matches: 3. Germline CDR1 reads MDHEN; CDR2 reads SYDVKM. CDR3 nucleotide sequence: TGTGCCAGCAGTTCCGGGACAGCCTATGGCTACACCTTC. This codes for CASSSGTAYGYTF.